This T cell receptor (beta chain) was profiled in a study of blood T cell repertoires in COVID-19 (dated by TCRdb to about 2020). Background for the entire study: The collaborator samples originated in the United States, Italy and Spain and spanned the acute and convalescent phases of COVID-19. The prospective study material was composed of cDNA or gDNA derived from T cells, B-cell-depleted T cells, or PBMCs. Subjects who had been exposed to COVID-19, were actively infected with it, or had recovered from it provided the deeply sampled blood TCRbeta repertoires that made up the dataset. The repertoires were released in a freely available public database intended as a resource for research on the immune response to SARS-CoV-2. Samples came from the ongoing ImmuneRACE study (first 160 participants) plus 1,254 subjects from 6 global collaborators. A de-identified subject ID, COVID-19 status, age in years and sex were almost always included in the sample metadata. HLA class I and class II types, where available, came from metadata supplied by the sample provider rather than from assay-based typing.

One collaborating source in Seattle enrolled patients during active infection and followed them longitudinally through the course of disease. Each collaborating institution followed its own protocols to collect whole blood in K2EDTA tubes. For TCRbeta analysis, collaborators shipped samples as frozen whole blood, isolated PBMCs, or DNA extracted from either of those sample types. This clone has a single count. The antigen it binds to is not known. No clone much larger than this one lies a single base away; base qualities are absent. TCRbeta CDR3 regions were amplified from genomic DNA using the immunoSEQ Assay, a bias-controlled multiplex PCR. As for the original processing: Within the assay, amplification of reference gene primers was used to estimate how many nucleated cells each sample contained. Sequence reads were collapsed and filtered to measure the absolute abundance of every unique TCRbeta CDR3 rearrangement. For each sample, productive Simpson clonality was calculated as the square root of Simpson's diversity index across productive rearrangements. This immuneACCESS table, as held by TCRdb, lists in-frame sequences with V and J called but not all clones. Of the missing ones, under half trace to an unresolved V gene in checked studies; the others have no known cause. Clone size and V and J calls were adopted from that table, with D and trimming inferred from the DNA. The sample data list some 130,000 clones, and 75% to 90% of these were observed just once. The ten top clones hold less than 4.5% of the sample.

What the work shows at the level of the full study, not this receptor alone: The quantity of clinical and demographic metadata differed by source and by participant and was supplied without curation.

Counted from cysteine to phenylalanine, this CDR3 has 15 amino acids. CDR3 DNA only is kept here, 45 bases in frame from base 1. At the junction V is shortened by 7 bases and J by 7 bases; bases outside the gene matches: 13. Per the germline V gene, SNHLY is the CDR1 and FYNNEI is the CDR2. The source is a man aged 55 to 70 with COVID-19, enrolled during active disease. Sequencing was performed on peripheral blood. In this chain, TRBV2 is recombined with TRBJ1-2; 9 bases in between match TRBD1. The nucleotides are TGTGCCAGCACCAGAGGGACAGGGAGGCCGGGTGGCTACACCTTC. Translation gives CASTRGTGRPGGYTF.